This T cell receptor (beta chain) was sequenced in a study of blood T cells in healthy people across ages. The study isolated at least 6 million PBMCs from each sample. Then a second PCR, running about 6 to 12 cycles, was carried out with a sample-barcoded 5' primer and a J-beta primer mix. Sequencing yielded, for each sample, at least 3 million paired-end reads carrying CDR3. TCRdb reanalysed the 5' RACE reads using MiXCR and keeps one entry per CDR3 protein. The repertoire holds 1.2 million to 1.5 million distinct CDR3 sequences, with 42% as singletons. The CDR3 covers 14 residues. The V and J ends lost 1 base and 7 bases respectively, with 11 bases between them.

V usage is TRBV12-3 or TRBV12-4 and J usage is TRBJ2-1, with D uncertain. The sequencing sample was made of blood. The clonotype originates from a young woman in good health. The CDR3 protein is CASSLGRVSNEQFF. CDR3 in DNA: TGTGCCAGCAGTTTAGGTCGGGTTTCGAATGAGCAGTTCTTC.